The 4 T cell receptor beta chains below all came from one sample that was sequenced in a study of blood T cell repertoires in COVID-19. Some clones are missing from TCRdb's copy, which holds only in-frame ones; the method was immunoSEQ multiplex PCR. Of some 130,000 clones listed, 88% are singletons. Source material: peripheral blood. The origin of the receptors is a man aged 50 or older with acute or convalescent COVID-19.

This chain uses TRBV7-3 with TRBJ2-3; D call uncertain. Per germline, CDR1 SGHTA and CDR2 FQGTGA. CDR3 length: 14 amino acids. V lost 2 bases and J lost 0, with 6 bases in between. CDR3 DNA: TGTGCCAGCAGCTTAGGGCTGAGCACAGATACGCAGTATTTT. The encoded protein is CASSLGLSTDTQYF.

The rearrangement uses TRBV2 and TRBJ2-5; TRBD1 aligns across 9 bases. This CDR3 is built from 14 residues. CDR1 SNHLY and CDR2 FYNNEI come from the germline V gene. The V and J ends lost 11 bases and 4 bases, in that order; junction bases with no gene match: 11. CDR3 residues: CASQGGTGLETQYF. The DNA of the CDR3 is TGTGCCTCCCAAGGAGGGACAGGGTTAGAGACCCAGTACTTC.

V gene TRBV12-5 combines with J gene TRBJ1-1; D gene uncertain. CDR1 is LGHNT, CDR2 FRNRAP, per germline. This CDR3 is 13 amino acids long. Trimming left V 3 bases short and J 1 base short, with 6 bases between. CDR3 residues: CASGFAGNTEAFF. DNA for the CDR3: TGTGCTAGTGGTTTCGCAGGGAACACTGAAGCTTTCTTT.

Written as DNA, the CDR3 is TGTGCCAGCAGCTTCCGACAGGGTCAAGGAAACACCATATATTTT. The encoded protein is CASSFRQGQGNTIYF. The V call is TRBV9, the J call TRBJ1-3; TRBD1 agrees at 7 bases. Looked up from germline, CDR1 is SGDLS and CDR2 is YYNGEE. The CDR3 extends over 15 amino acids. The V gene end was trimmed by 4 bases and the J gene end by 4 bases; junction bases not matched to a gene: 8.